Listed here is a single T cell receptor (beta chain). The antigen this receptor binds is unknown. No much larger clone is present one base from it, and per-base qualities are unavailable. The sample is drawn from a study of regulatory T cells in long-lasting Graves disease (dated by TCRdb to the early 2020s). Notes on the research overall: Persistent Graves' disease was defined as antithyroid drug treatment for over 5 years with persistently positive TSH receptor autoantibodies. Persistent Graves' disease patients were compared with newly diagnosed Graves' disease patients by peripheral blood TCR sequencing and RNA sequencing. The study was conducted in China and was registered as a clinical trial. A total of about 35 samples underwent TCR sequencing, from about 13 patients with persistent Graves' disease and some 20 patients with newly diagnosed Graves' disease. On average, persistent Graves' disease patients in the clinical cohort had been on antithyroid drugs for about 9.7 years.

Study-wide conclusions, independent of this receptor: Preferential use of TRBV28, TRBJ1-2 and TRBJ2-5 was observed in persistent disease, whereas TRBV20-1 and TRBJ2-1 were favored in newly diagnosed disease. More public clonotypes were shared among persistent patients (around 3,000) than among newly diagnosed patients (966). The authors acknowledged the small sample size as a limitation that may reduce accuracy. Compared with newly diagnosed patients, patients with persistent Graves' disease had lower TCR Shannon entropy and fewer highly expanded clones, which suggests clonal expansion. Only peripheral blood was studied, because thyroid tissue, the primary lesion, was inaccessible. Only the TCR beta chain was sequenced and analyzed.

The CDR3 spans 17 residues, from the cysteine through the phenylalanine. The CDR3 DNA has 51 bases and is translated from base 1. The germline V end is reduced by 2 bases and the J end by 6 bases; junction bases left unmatched: 7. In the paper's terms, the time point label means: persistent/refractory GD, antithyroid drugs over 5 years with positive TRAb. RNA was extracted from PBMCs in TRIzol for both TCR sequencing and RNA sequencing. Graves' disease was diagnosed according to American Thyroid Association guidelines. Patients were recruited from an endocrinology department in Xi'an, China. Each patient gave about 10 milliliters of peripheral blood, collected in an EDTA anticoagulant tube. PBMCs were isolated by Ficoll Paque Plus density gradient separation without further T cell sorting. An Agilent 2100 Bioanalyzer and agarose gel were used to assess RNA quality, and a NanoDrop 2000 was used to measure RNA concentration.

Library construction relied on multiplex PCR. Data came from an Illumina HiSeq 4000. To build TCR beta libraries, CDR3 regions were amplified by Arm-PCR using iRepertoire HTBI primers. Before sequencing, the PCR products went through gel purification. On the study's bioinformatics: A total of 62 TRBV and about 13 TRBJ segments were identified across samples and were used for gene usage analysis of CDR3 amino acid clonotypes. COPE and FqMerger were used to merge filtered high-quality paired reads into contigs. BLAST was used to align contigs to IMGT TRBV, TRBD and TRBJ reference genes, and CDR3 was defined according to IMGT. Highly expanded clones were defined as clonotypes with a frequency above 0.1%. Shannon entropy served as the measure of repertoire diversity, while the Gini coefficient captured V-J evenness. A clonotype found in more than one individual was treated as public. TCRdb redid the processing of the public reads, applying fastp at Q25 and MiXCR, and retained in-frame beta chains. One record per CDR3 amino acid sequence lists the most common genes and DNA. The V and J calls follow TCRdb's processing rather than the paper's. Across this sample there are 310,000 or so distinct CDR3 sequences, with around 21% seen only once. The top ten constitute more than 55% of the sample.

This receptor was obtained from a female donor with Graves disease. The material was peripheral blood mononuclear cells (PBMCs), obtained when the disease was refractory, from a patient treated with antithyroid drugs. The chain uses TRBV12-3 or TRBV12-4 and TRBJ2-2, and TRBD1 aligns with 12 junction nucleotides. The CDR3 region: CASSLSAGQGAPGELFF. At the DNA level, the sequence is TGTGCCAGCAGTTTAAGTGCGGGACAGGGGGCTCCCGGGGAGCTGTTTTTT.